A selection of T cell receptor delta chains follows, all from one sample in a study of gamma-delta chains in newborns, infants, children. TCRdb repeated clone calling on the reads with CATT. This table holds about 5,200 delta-chain clones, 5.2% found once. Source material: blood. The receptors were gathered from a child who was a newborn, infant or young child, either healthy, febrile or measles-vaccinated (not recorded which). Both conserved end residues are part of each CDR3. The order of the fields is J gene, D gene, clone size, V gene, CDR3 DNA, CDR3 protein. The D gene is left open where the match is weak. A clone size is listed for some rows: how often the clone was seen (once, few, many), or a class if it is expanded.

TRDJ1 NA few TRDV1 TGTGCTCTTGGGTTTCCCAGCCTCGATAAACTCATCTTT CALGFPSLDKLIF
TRDJ1 NA few TRAV29/DV5 TGTGCAGCAAGCGCGGCGAAGTCACGGGGTACGAGGCAGTGGTCGTCCGATAAACTCATCTTT CAASAAKSRGTRQWSSDKLIF
TRDJ2 TRDD3 medium-sized TRDV2 TGTGCCTGTGACCTCACTGGGGGATCCCCGTCTTTGACAGCACAACTCTTCTTT CACDLTGGSPSLTAQLFF
TRDJ1 TRDD3 NA TRDV2 TGTGCCTGTGACCACATAACCCCTACTGGGGGATACGCCACCGATAAACTCATCTTT CACDHITPTGGYATDKLIF
TRDJ1 TRDD3 few TRDV1 TGTGCTCTTGGGGCCTTCCTCGGGTACTGGGGGACCTTATACACCGATAAACTCATCTTT CALGAFLGYWGTLYTDKLIF
TRDJ1 TRDD3 few TRDV2 TGTGCCTGTGACACCGTGAAATCTGAAGCTCTGGGGGATAAGGCGTACACCGATAAACTCATCTTT CACDTVKSEALGDKAYTDKLIF
TRDJ3 NA NA TRDV2 TGTGCCTGTGACACGGTGTCGGACCGTCGGGCCTCCTGGGGCACCCGACAGATGTTTTTC CACDTVSDRRASWGTRQMFF
TRDJ1 TRDD3 few TRDV1 TGTGCTCTTGGGGAACTTCGACGGTCCACTACCCTGGGGGATCCGCCGAACCCCAAATACACCGATAAACTCATCTTT CALGELRRSTTLGDPPNPKYTDKLIF
TRDJ1 NA medium-sized TRDV2 TGTGCCTGTGACCTTCTACGAGGCACCGATAAACTCATCTTT CACDLLRGTDKLIF
TRDJ1 NA NA TRDV1 TGTGCTCTTGGGGAACGGCTTTCCAGAAGGTACTGGACCGATAAACTCATCTTT CALGERLSRRYWTDKLIF
TRDJ1 TRDD3 NA TRDV2 TGTGCCTGTGACACCCTTGCTGGGGGGAGGAGCACCGATAAACTCATCTTT CACDTLAGGRSTDKLIF
TRDJ3 NA NA TRDV2 TGTGCCTGTGACGCCACTGAGTGTGGATCCTGGGACACCCGACAGATGTTTTTC CACDATECGSWDTRQMFF
TRDJ3 TRDD3 NA TRDV2 TGTGCCTGTGACGGGACTGGGGGCTCCTGGGACACCCGACAGATGTTTTTC CACDGTGGSWDTRQMFF
TRDJ2 TRDD3 medium-sized TRDV2 TGTGCCTGTGACGCGGTGGGGGATACGCAATCTTTGACAGCACAACTCTTCTTT CACDAVGDTQSLTAQLFF
TRDJ3 TRDD3 few TRDV2 TGTGCCTGTGACCCTACTGGGGGATACGCTCCTTCCTGGGACACCCGACAGATGTTTTTC CACDPTGGYAPSWDTRQMFF
TRDJ1 TRDD3 few TRDV2 TGTGCCTGTGACACCTTGGGGGGATCGACAGCTTTGTACACCGATAAACTCATCTTT CACDTLGGSTALYTDKLIF
TRDJ1 NA medium-sized TRDV1 TGTGCTCTTGGGTTTCATCTTACCCCCGATAAACTCATCTTT CALGFHLTPDKLIF
TRDJ3 TRDD3 NA TRDV2 TGTGCCTGTGACACGTACTGGGGGAGCTCCTGGGACACCCGACAGACGTTTTTC CACDTYWGSSWDTRQTFF
TRDJ3 TRDD3 NA TRDV2 TGTGCCTGTGACACCTTGGGGGATAGCTCCTGGGACGCCCGACAGATGTTTTTC CACDTLGDSSWDARQMFF
TRDJ2 TRDD3 NA TRDV2 TGTGCCTGTGACACCCTGGGGGATAAGGGGTTGACAGCACAACTCTTCTTT CACDTLGDKGLTAQLFF
TRDJ1 NA NA TRAV29/DV5 NA CSVLLCSKLSPGSPFGHTDKLIF
TRDJ1 NA medium-sized TRDV1 TGTGCTCTTGGGGAACGCGGCGCGTACACCGATAAACTCATCTTT CALGERGAYTDKLIF
TRDJ2 TRDD3 NA TRDV2 TGTGCCTGTGACCCTCTACTGGGGACCCGTTTGACAGCACAACTCTTCTTT CACDPLLGTRLTAQLFF
TRDJ1 TRDD3 NA TRDV3 TGTGCCTTCGGGATACTGGGGGATACGCCCGATAAACTCATCTTT CAFGILGDTPDKLIF
TRDJ3 TRDD3 few TRDV2 TGTGCCTGTGACAAAGTACTGGGGGATATTTCCTGGGACACCCGACAGATGTTTTTC CACDKVLGDISWDTRQMFF
TRDJ1 NA medium-sized TRDV2 TGTGCCTGTGATATCCTTCACGGGATGGCAGCGGAGACCGATAAACTCATCTTT CACDILHGMAAETDKLIF
TRDJ3 NA medium-sized TRDV2 TGTGCCTGTGACACCGTCCTGGGCTCCTGGGACACCCGACAGATGTTTTTC CACDTVLGSWDTRQMFF
TRDJ1 TRDD3 NA TRDV1 TGTGCTCTTGGGGAACGACCGAAAAGGCTACTCTGGGGGATACTCTCTCTCACCGATAAACTCATCTTT CALGERPKRLLWGILSLTDKLIF
TRDJ1 TRDD3 NA TRAV29/DV5 TGTGCAGCAATTGATCGGGTGACTGGGGGACCCTACACCGATAAACTCATCTTT CAAIDRVTGGPYTDKLIF